Shown below are 8 T cell receptor beta chains from a single sample sequenced in a study of glioma-infiltrating T cells. Using RNA template, CDR3s of TCR alpha and beta were amplified with iRepertoire arm-PCR. Each CDR3 protein gets one entry after TCRdb re-called the multiplex PCR reads with MiXCR. This sample yields 300,000 to 450,000 distinct CDR3 sequences, of which 41% are seen a single time; about 12% belongs to the top ten. Sample: glioma tissue, nonneoplastic brain tissue, or PBMCs (not recorded which). These receptors originate from a human donor with low-grade glioma or glioblastoma, undergoing nonglioma brain surgery, or in good health (not recorded which).

The V call is TRBV4-2, the J call TRBJ2-5; 8 positions match TRBD2. The V segment lost 4 bases and the J segment 1 base; nucleotides outside the gene matches: 8. Germline assignment: CDR1 LGHNA and CDR2 YNFKEQ. There are 16 residues in the CDR3. For the CDR3, the DNA is TGTGCCAGCAGCCCCTACGGTAGCGGGACCCAAGAGACCCAGTACTTC. Translating it yields CASSPYGSGTQETQYF.

The chain recombines TRBV7-6 with TRBJ2-5; 7 nucleotides align to TRBD1. V lost 8 bases to trimming and J lost 4 bases; unmatched junction nucleotides: 10. Germline V gene lookup returns CDR1 SGHVS and CDR2 FNYEAQ. This CDR3 is 14 amino acids long. The CDR3 DNA reads TGTGCCAGCTGGGGGCGTGAGGGGGCAGAGACCCAGTACTTC. It is translated as CASWGREGAETQYF.

In the case of this clonotype: A read error may explain this, as a much larger clone is one base away. J is TRBJ1-2 and V is TRBV25-1, with D unresolved. This CDR3 spans 14 amino acids. Germline V gives CDR1 MGHDK, CDR2 SYGVNS. The V and J ends lost 5 bases and 3 bases respectively, with 13 bases between them. CDR3 sequence: CASSWSDYYYGYTF. In nucleotides, the CDR3 is TGTGCCAGCAGTTGGTCGGATTACTACTATGGCTACACCTTC.

The sample holds a few counts of this clonotype. V and J are TRBV7-6 and TRBJ1-1; no reliable D call. Trimming pared 0 bases from V and 3 bases from J, leaving 11 bases between. Germline values: CDR1 SGHVS, CDR2 FNYEAQ. The CDR3 length is 15 residues. CDR3 amino acids: CASSLAVSPYTEAFF. CDR3 coding DNA: TGTGCCAGCAGCTTAGCGGTCAGCCCGTACACTGAAGCTTTCTTT.

The rearrangement links TRBV28 to TRBJ2-1; tentatively, D is TRBD1 or TRBD2 (5 bases each). The CDR3 extends over 14 amino acids. V was cut by 6 bases and J by 2 bases, with 11 bases left in between. The germline V gene has CDR1 MDHEN and CDR2 SYDVKM. CDR3 sequence (DNA): TGTGCCAGCAGGGGGACCGGGCCCTACAATGAGCAGTTCTTC. This codes for CASRGTGPYNEQFF.

This clonotype was detected many times. The chain joins TRBV28 to TRBJ1-3, with 9 bases aligning to TRBD1. V was pared by 2 bases and J by 0 bases, with 2 bases of the junction left unmatched. The germline gives CDR1 MDHEN, CDR2 SYDVKM. CDR3 length: 16 residues. Written as DNA, the CDR3 is TGTGCCAGCAGTTTAGGGACAGGGTACTCTGGAAACACCATATATTTT. Translation gives CASSLGTGYSGNTIYF.

The chain employs TRBV7-9 and TRBJ2-7; 11 nucleotides line up with TRBD1. V was pared by 4 bases and J by 4 bases, with 9 bases of the junction left unmatched. Germline V lookup: CDR1 SEHNR, CDR2 FQNEAQ (reference sequence). The CDR3 has 16 residues. Written as DNA, the CDR3 is TGTGCCAGCAGCTCCTCCGGGACAGGGGGGGTATACGAGCAGTACTTC. Amino acid sequence: CASSSSGTGGVYEQYF.

This clonotype was seen a handful of times. The V gene is TRBV7-2, the J gene TRBJ1-2; the D is unclear. CDR1 and CDR2 from the germline V gene are SGHTA and FQGNSA. The CDR3 spans 13 residues. Trimming left V 4 bases short and J 6 bases short, with 12 bases between. CDR3 amino acids: CASSSYGPHGYTF. Here the CDR3 DNA reads TGTGCCAGCAGCTCCTATGGACCACATGGCTACACCTTC.